This T cell receptor (beta chain) is drawn from a study of T cell responses to AZD1222 COVID-19 vaccine. Germline V gene lookup returns CDR1 GTSNPN and CDR2 SVGIG (reference sequence). The CDR3 totals 14 residues. V shed 0 bases, J shed 3 bases, and the junction held 4 bases outside the gene matches. The study's findings and limits: Females outnumbered males among donors, who were mostly white British; clonal diversity was possibly underestimated. Only a handful of AZD1222 recipients, roughly 6 in all, had baseline seropositivity.

The assay was immunoSEQ multiplex PCR, and TCRdb's table has in-frame clones only and misses some. Of around 180,000 clones in the sample, 94% are singletons; the top ten hold around 1.6%. In the case of this clone: What it binds is not known.

The origin of this receptor is an adult who received the AZD1222 COVID-19 vaccine. The genes are TRBV30 and TRBJ1-2; 7 bases are a match to TRBD1. The sample consisted of peripheral blood, taken 28 days after the second AZD1222 dose. The CDR3 bases are TGTGCCTGGAGTGTAGTAGGGGGCGACTATGGCTACACCTTC. Residues: CAWSVVGGDYGYTF.